The 28 T cell receptor beta chains reported below all come from one sample, sequenced in a study of breast tumors, draining lymph nodes, adjacent tissues. Axillary draining lymph nodes of breast cancer patients supplied the node samples. Using its own MiXCR run on the multiplex PCR reads, TCRdb lists one record per CDR3 protein. The table includes roughly 100,000 distinct CDR3 sequences, 30% detected once. The sample was axillary lymph node tissue. The receptors shown here come from a female donor with breast cancer. Some clones in this sample may be carry-over from other donors' samples.

This clonotype was seen at least ten times. V and J are TRBV29-1 and TRBJ2-3; the match to TRBD1 covers 7 bases. Per the germline V gene, CDR1 is SQVTM and CDR2 is ANQGSEA. V lost 1 base, J lost 4 bases, and 5 bases stayed unmatched. The CDR3 extends over 14 amino acids. The CDR3 coding sequence is TGCAGCGTTGAAGCAGACAGGGTCCCAGATACGCAGTATTTT. Residues: CSVEADRVPDTQYF.

This clonotype was seen many times. This chain uses TRBV6-2 or TRBV6-3 with TRBJ2-5; 8 bases map to TRBD1. The CDR3 totals 15 residues. Germline values: CDR1 MNHEY, CDR2 SVGEGT. The trim removed 5 bases at V and 4 bases at J, leaving 9 bases unmatched. The CDR3 DNA is TGTGCCAGCAGTCCCTTTGGGACAGGCGGAGAGACCCAGTACTTC. The encoded protein is CASSPFGTGGETQYF.

This clonotype was observed many times. The chain couples TRBV3-1 to TRBJ2-3, with D tentatively TRBD1 or TRBD2 (6 bases each). Trimming took 2 bases from V and 3 from J, leaving 12 bases between them. The germline V gene encodes CDR1 LGHDT and CDR2 YNNKEL (reference sequence). The CDR3 runs 15 residues. The CDR3 protein is CASSQPGGGTDTQYF. The DNA for the CDR3 is TGTGCCAGCAGCCAACCCGGGGGCGGTACAGATACGCAGTATTTT.

This clonotype came up many times. The V gene is TRBV6-2 or TRBV6-3, the J gene TRBJ1-5; tentatively, D is TRBD1 (6 bases). Germline-derived CDR1 and CDR2 are MNHEY and SVGEGT. Trimming pared 5 bases from V and 6 bases from J, leaving 14 bases between. This CDR3 is 14 amino acids long. The CDR3 protein is CASSHGGAGQPQHF. The CDR3 region has the DNA TGTGCCAGCAGTCACGGGGGGGCGGGTCAGCCCCAGCATTTT.

The chain uses TRBV12-3 or TRBV12-4 and TRBJ2-2; weak D call: TRBD1 (5 bases). CDR3 length: 13 residues. The V gene lost 3 bases and the J gene lost 3 bases, with 5 bases spanning the gap. The CDR3 is CASSLGHTGELFF. CDR3 nucleotide sequence: TGTGCCAGCAGTTTGGGGCACACCGGGGAGCTGTTTTTT.

This clonotype was seen many times. This sequence joins TRBV2 and TRBJ2-2, with D unresolved. The CDR3 totals 13 residues. V lost 5 bases to trimming and J lost 7 bases, with 11 bases between them. Germline loops: CDR1 SNHLY, CDR2 FYNNEI. The CDR3 spells CASSPLIGGELFF. In DNA form, the CDR3 reads TGTGCCAGCAGTCCTCTTATAGGCGGGGAGCTGTTTTTT.

About this clonotype itself: This could be a read error, since a much larger clone is one nucleotide away. A read error is likely, as this CDR3 ends without the conserved phenylalanine or tryptophan. This rearrangement joins TRBV20-1 to TRBJ2-7, with TRBD2 matching over 7 bases. V lost 7 bases, J lost 3 bases, and 6 bases stayed unmatched. This CDR3 spans 12 amino acids. Per germline, CDR1 DFQATT and CDR2 SNEGSKA (reference sequence). CDR3 in amino acids: CSGRGDGYEQYL. DNA of the CDR3: TGCAGTGGTCGGGGGGACGGCTACGAGCAGTACCTC.

The rearrangement uses TRBV3-1 and TRBJ1-3, with D hard to call. This CDR3 has 15 amino acids. The germline V and J ends were trimmed by 0 bases and 4 bases, with 10 bases remaining between them. Looked up from germline, CDR1 is LGHDT and CDR2 is YNNKEL (reference sequence). The CDR3 reads CASSQDQVKGNTIYF. CDR3 bases: TGTGCCAGCAGCCAAGATCAGGTGAAGGGAAACACCATATATTTT. The entire variable domain, with the rest obtained from reference TRBV3-1 and TRBJ1-3, is as follows: DTAVSQTPKYLVTQMGNDKSIKCEQNLGHDTMYWYKQDSKKFLKIMFSYNNKELIINETVPNRFSPKSPDKAHLNLHINSLELGDSAVYFCASSQDQVKGNTIYFGEGSWLTVV.

Many counts were recorded for this clonotype. The chain recombines TRBV27 with TRBJ2-7; D is undetermined. The V end lost 8 bases, the J end lost 0 bases, and 8 bases lay between the germline ends. CDR3 length: 12 residues. CDR1 is MNHEY and CDR2 is SMNVEV in the germline V gene (reference sequence). The CDR3 DNA reads as TGTGCCAGCGGGCACGGCTCCTACGAGCAGTACTTC. Protein sequence: CASGHGSYEQYF.

The chain couples TRBV29-1 to TRBJ2-1; no reliable D call. The CDR3 runs to 11 residues. The germline V and J ends were trimmed by 8 bases and 2 bases, with 7 bases remaining between them. The germline gives CDR1 SQVTM, CDR2 ANQGSEA. This CDR3 reads CSSSAYNEQFF. Here the CDR3 DNA reads TGCAGCTCAAGCGCCTACAATGAGCAGTTCTTC.

This clonotype has a count of ten or more. The chain uses TRBV6-5 and TRBJ2-7; D may be TRBD1 (5 bases). The CDR3 runs to 12 residues. CDR1 and CDR2 from the germline V gene are MNHEY and SVGAGI. V was cut by 5 bases and J by 6 bases, with 11 bases left in between. The CDR3 region is CASSHRQGEQYF. The CDR3 DNA sequence: TGTGCCAGCAGTCACCGGCAGGGCGAGCAGTACTTC.

This clonotype was seen ten or more times. The chain combines TRBV5-8 with TRBJ2-3; 8 bases align to TRBD2. After removal of 3 bases from V and 0 bases from J, the junction contained 6 bases not matched to a gene. The CDR3 runs to 16 residues. CDR1 SGHTS and CDR2 YDEGEE come from the germline V gene. CDR3 loop: CASSSNSGASTDTQYF. CDR3 in DNA: TGTGCCAGCAGCTCCAATAGCGGGGCTAGCACAGATACGCAGTATTTT.

Points on this clonotype: No conserved phenylalanine or tryptophan ends this CDR3, so it is likely a read error. It is unclear where the CDR3 begins or ends on the DNA, so no DNA is shown, and the CDR3 is as TCRdb lists it. The J gene is TRBJ2-7, the V gene TRBV11-3. The CDR3 is 8 residues long, ends included. CDR1 is SGHNT, CDR2 YENEEA, per germline. The CDR3 loop reads CASSLGSH.

Regarding this clonotype: A much larger clonotype is one base distant, so this may be a read error. The V call is TRBV6-6, the J call TRBJ2-2, with TRBD1 identical over 9 bases. Trimming took 6 bases from V and 2 from J; bases not matched to a gene: 4. Germline CDR1 is MNHNY and CDR2 is SVGAGI (reference sequence). This CDR3 comprises 15 residues. The CDR3 DNA reads as TGTGCCAGCAGCCTGACAGGGGGAAACACCGGGGAGCTGTTTTTT. Translating gives CASSLTGGNTGELFF.

This clonotype was observed at least ten times. This sequence joins TRBV5-1 and TRBJ1-2, with 10 bases matching TRBD1. This CDR3 comprises 14 residues. Trimming at V came to 5 bases and at J to 7 bases, leaving 8 bases not matched to a gene. Looked up from germline, CDR1 is SGHRS and CDR2 is YFSETQ. CDR3 nucleotides: TGCGCCAGCAGTTCCGGGACAGGGGATCCTGGCTACACCTTC. Translation: CASSSGTGDPGYTF.

The chain employs TRBV6-5 and TRBJ2-2; TRBD2 might be the D (5 bases). The V end was cut by 8 bases, the J end by 4 bases, with 11 bases between. The length of the CDR3 is 13 residues. The germline CDR1 and CDR2 sequences are MNHEY and SVGAGI. For the CDR3, the DNA is TGTGCCAGCGGGCGTGCGGGCACCGGGGAGCTGTTTTTT. This codes for CASGRAGTGELFF.

This clonotype was seen a handful of times. The chain has TRBV10-1 and TRBJ2-5; 7 bases agree with TRBD2. This CDR3 comprises 18 residues. With 3 bases clipped from V and 2 bases from J, the junction kept 15 bases outside the gene matches. The V gene's germline CDR1 is WNHNN and CDR2 SYGVQD (reference sequence). CDR3 nucleotides: TGCGCCAGCAGTGAACATCGGAGACCGGCGGGAGATCAAGAGACCCAGTACTTC. Translating gives CASSEHRRPAGDQETQYF.

Remarks on this clonotype: The conserved phenylalanine or tryptophan normally closing the CDR3 is absent here, so this likely arose from a read error. The chain recombines TRBV7-9 with TRBJ1-6; the D gene is possibly TRBD1 (5 bases). Germline V lookup: CDR1 SEHNR, CDR2 FQNEAQ (reference sequence). This CDR3 is built from 15 residues. V lost 3 bases and J 1 base, leaving 7 bases between the germline ends. CDR3 sequence: CASSLGGSYNSPLHS. CDR3 DNA sequence: TGTGCCAGCAGCTTGGGGGGATCCTATAATTCACCCCTCCACTCT.

This clonotype was picked up many times. The V and J genes are TRBV2 and TRBJ2-7; D is undetermined. The CDR3 totals 14 residues. Trimming left V 2 bases short and J 5 bases short, with 13 bases between. Germline V gene lookup returns CDR1 SNHLY and CDR2 FYNNEI. In DNA, the CDR3 is TGTGCCAGCAGTGAATTGGCAGGCCGGAACGAGCAGTACTTC. Translation: CASSELAGRNEQYF.

The sample holds many counts of this clonotype. The chain has TRBV7-3 and TRBJ2-5; the D is unclear. Trimming cost V 3 bases and J 4 bases, with 12 bases left between them. This CDR3 comprises 14 residues. Per germline, CDR1 SGHTA and CDR2 FQGTGA. CDR3 protein: CASSFYPWAETQYF. CDR3 sequence (DNA): TGTGCCAGCAGCTTCTACCCCTGGGCAGAGACCCAGTACTTC.

This clonotype was counted many times. Given a much more abundant clone one base away, this may be a read error. The rearrangement joins TRBV7-6 to TRBJ1-2; D is undetermined. CDR1 SGHVS and CDR2 FNYEAQ come from the germline V gene. The CDR3 sequence is 13 residues long. CDR3 coding DNA: TGTGCCAGCAGCTTAGCGGAGGCCTATGGCTGCACCTTC. It yields the protein CASSLAEAYGCTF.

This clonotype is judged medium-sized (0.01 to 0.1%). This sequence joins TRBV7-2 and TRBJ1-2, with 8 bases lining up with TRBD1. This CDR3 contains 14 residues. CDR1 is SGHTA, CDR2 FQGNSA, per germline. The trim removed 8 bases at V and 4 bases at J, leaving 9 bases unmatched. The CDR3 is CASSTTGVGYGYTF. The CDR3 DNA is TGTGCCAGCTCCACGACAGGGGTGGGCTATGGCTACACCTTC.

This clonotype was seen repeatedly, ten times or more. The gene calls are TRBV7-2 and TRBJ1-4; D may be TRBD1 (5 bases). The CDR3 covers 15 residues. CDR1 and CDR2 from the germline V gene are SGHTA and FQGNSA. V was pared by 5 bases and J by 8 bases, with 18 bases between. The CDR3 region has the DNA TGTGCCAGCAGCGCGGGGGAGAGAAAAAGGGAAAAACTGTTTTTT. Its translation is CASSAGERKREKLFF.

This clonotype was picked up many times. The chain links TRBV10-3 to TRBJ2-1; no reliable D call. Germline lookup yields CDR1 ENHRY and CDR2 SYGVKD. The CDR3 is 14 amino acids. The germline V and J ends were trimmed by 0 bases and 3 bases, with 6 bases remaining between them. This CDR3 reads CAISESRRYNEQFF. The CDR3 region has the DNA TGTGCCATCAGTGAGTCGAGGCGCTACAATGAGCAGTTCTTC.

This clonotype was seen only a few times. This may stem from a read error, because a much larger clone lies one nucleotide away. The chain combines TRBV9 with TRBJ2-1; D is possibly TRBD1 (5 bases). This CDR3 is 15 amino acids long. The germline V gene has CDR1 SGDLS and CDR2 YYNGEE. CDR3 DNA: TGTGCCAGTACTTTGCAGGGTGGTATATACAATGAGCCGTTCTTC. Its protein product is CASTLQGGIYNEPFF.

V usage is TRBV6-5 and J usage is TRBJ2-1; D ambiguous. Germline CDR1 MNHEY, CDR2 SVGAGI. V was trimmed by 5 bases and J by 7 bases, leaving 18 bases between them. The CDR3 covers 15 residues. CDR3 residues: CASSHGLVEVNEQFF. The CDR3 DNA is TGTGCCAGCAGTCACGGCCTAGTTGAGGTGAATGAGCAGTTCTTC.

CDR3 loop: CASSLPGHGNTIYF. CDR3 bases: TGTGCCAGCAGTTTACCAGGGCATGGAAACACCATATATTTT. The J gene is TRBJ1-3, the V gene TRBV27; weak D call: TRBD1 (5 bases). V was shortened by 2 bases and J by 3 bases, with 8 bases between the two germline ends. Germline CDR1 is MNHEY and CDR2 is SMNVEV (reference sequence). The CDR3 loop spans 14 amino acids.

This clonotype was counted many times. A much more abundant neighbour one base away suggests this may be a read error. This chain uses TRBV7-9 with TRBJ2-5; TRBD2 matches 12 bases. This CDR3 is built from 15 residues. Germline loops: CDR1 SEHNR, CDR2 FQNEAQ (reference sequence). CDR3 nucleotides: TGTGCCAGCAGCCACCGGACTAGCGGGAAAGAGACCCAGCACTTC. Translation: CASSHRTSGKETQHF. The full variable domain, completed using reference TRBV7-9 and TRBJ2-5, is DTGVSQNPRHKITKRGQNVTFRCDPISEHNRLYWYRQTLGQGPEFLTYFQNEAQLEKSRLLSDRFSAERPKGSFSTLEIQRTEQGDSAMYLCASSHRTSGKETQHFGPGTRLLVL.